This T cell receptor beta chain comes out of a study of early T cells in non-severe SARS-CoV-2 infection. This clonotype was seen many times. CDR3 length: 16 residues. CDR1 is MNHEY, CDR2 SMNVEV, per germline (reference sequence). V lost 2 bases to trimming and J lost 5 bases; unmatched junction nucleotides: 9. TCRdb fed the 5' RACE reads into MiXCR, producing one record per CDR3 protein. This table has 90,000 or so distinct CDR3 sequences, under 15% appearing once. Material: whole blood. The chain employs TRBV27 and TRBJ2-3, with TRBD2 matching over 8 bases. The receptor comes from an adult who was a healthcare worker with PCR-confirmed SARS-CoV-2 infection or an uninfected control (not recorded which). CDR3 residues: CASSLGFGAGVDTQYF. The CDR3 nucleotides read TGTGCCAGCAGTTTAGGGTTCGGAGCGGGAGTAGATACGCAGTATTTT.